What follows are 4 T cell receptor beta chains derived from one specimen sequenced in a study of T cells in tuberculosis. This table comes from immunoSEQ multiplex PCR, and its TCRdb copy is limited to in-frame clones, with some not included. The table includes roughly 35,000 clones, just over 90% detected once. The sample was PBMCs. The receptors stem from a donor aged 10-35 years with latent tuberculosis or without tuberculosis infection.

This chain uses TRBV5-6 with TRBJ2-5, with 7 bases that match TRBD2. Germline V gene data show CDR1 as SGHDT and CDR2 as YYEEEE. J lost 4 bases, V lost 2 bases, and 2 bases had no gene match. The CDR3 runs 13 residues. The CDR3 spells CASSLGGRETQYF. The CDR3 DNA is TGTGCCAGCAGCTTAGGCGGGAGAGAGACCCAGTACTTC.

The CDR3 protein is CASSLLAANQPQHF. CDR3 DNA sequence: TGTGCCAGCAGCTTATTGGCCGCCAATCAGCCCCAGCATTTT. This chain uses TRBV7-9 with TRBJ1-5; D gene unclear. CDR1 SEHNR and CDR2 FQNEAQ come from the germline V gene (reference sequence). The V end lost 2 bases, the J end lost 3 bases, and 8 bases lay between the germline ends. The CDR3 runs 14 residues.

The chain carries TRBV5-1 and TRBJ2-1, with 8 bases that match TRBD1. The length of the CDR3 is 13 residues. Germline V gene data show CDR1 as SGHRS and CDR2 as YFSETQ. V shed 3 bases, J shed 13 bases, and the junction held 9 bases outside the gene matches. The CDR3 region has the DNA TGCGCCAGCAGCTCGACAGGGGTGATCCCCCAGTTCTTC. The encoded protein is CASSSTGVIPQFF.

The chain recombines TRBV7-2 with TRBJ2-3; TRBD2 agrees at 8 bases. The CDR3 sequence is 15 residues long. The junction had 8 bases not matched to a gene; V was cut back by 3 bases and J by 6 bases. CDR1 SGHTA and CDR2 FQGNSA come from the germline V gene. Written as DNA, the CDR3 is TGTGCCAGCAGCTTTTCAGCGGGGGCAGAGGATACGCAGTATTTT. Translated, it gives CASSFSAGAEDTQYF.